One sample yielded the 32 T cell receptor beta chains listed below, sequenced in a study of T cell changes during pregnancy in multiple sclerosis. Repertoires were generated with immunoSEQ multiplex PCR, while TCRdb's copy carries only in-frame clones and drops some. Of around 130,000 clones in the sample, roughly 96% were seen once. Sequences were derived from peripheral blood, sampled after pregnancy. Source of these receptors: a female donor with multiple sclerosis, enrolled in a pregnancy study.

The rearrangement uses TRBV5-8 and TRBJ1-5; TRBD1 aligns across 7 bases. The length of the CDR3 is 16 residues. Germline V gene data show CDR1 as SGHTS and CDR2 as YDEGEE. J gave up 5 bases and V 4 bases, and 12 bases lay outside the gene matches. The CDR3: CASSPVLFTGDQPQHF. CDR3 in DNA: TGTGCCAGCAGCCCGGTCCTATTCACAGGGGATCAGCCCCAGCATTTT.

The V call is TRBV6-6, the J call TRBJ2-7; 7 nucleotides align to TRBD1. Germline V CDR1 and CDR2: MNHNY, SVGAGI (reference sequence). Trimming at V came to 6 bases and at J to 6 bases, leaving 14 bases not matched to a gene. The CDR3 sequence is 15 residues long. The CDR3 DNA is TGTGCCAGCAGGGAGGTAGGGGGCGACTTTGGCGAGCAGTACTTC. Its translation is CASREVGGDFGEQYF.

V usage is TRBV11-2 and J usage is TRBJ2-5; D is possibly TRBD2 (6 bases). CDR3 length: 13 residues. CDR1 and CDR2 (germline): SGHAT, FQNNGV. The ends were cut back, 2 bases at V and 3 bases at J, with 7 bases in the middle. The CDR3 loop reads CASSLWGEETQYF. CDR3 nucleotide sequence: TGTGCCAGCAGCTTATGGGGGGAAGAGACCCAGTACTTC.

Of note for this clone: The identical CDR3 is also encoded by other nucleotide sequences in the sample. The chain recombines TRBV28 with TRBJ2-7, with 9 bases that match TRBD2. Germline CDR1 is MDHEN and CDR2 is SYDVKM. V shed 3 bases and J 1 base; nucleotides not matched to a gene: 4. The CDR3 covers 15 residues. CDR3 bases: TGTGCCAGCAGTTTCAGGACTAGCGAGTCCTACGAGCAGTACTTC. Its protein product is CASSFRTSESYEQYF.

This chain connects TRBV7-9 to TRBJ1-1; D is ambiguous. V was trimmed by 8 bases and J by 1 base, leaving 11 bases between them. This CDR3 spans 13 amino acids. In germline, CDR1 is SEHNR, CDR2 FQNEAQ (reference sequence). The CDR3 sequence: CASSRAGNTEAFF. The DNA for the CDR3 is TGTGCCAGCTCGAGAGCGGGGAACACTGAAGCTTTCTTT.

The chain joins TRBV9 to TRBJ1-1; TRBD1 is a possible D gene (6 bases). Germline V CDR1 and CDR2: SGDLS, YYNGEE. Trimming took off 4 bases at V and 0 bases at J, with 19 bases between the two ends. The length of the CDR3 is 17 residues. In DNA, the CDR3 is TGTGCCAGCAGCTTAAGTGGGGGGGGACACTTGAACACTGAAGCTTTCTTT. This gives the protein CASSLSGGGHLNTEAFF.

J is TRBJ1-1 and V is TRBV18; TRBD1 matches at 10 bases. The germline V gene encodes CDR1 KGHSH and CDR2 LQKENI. The CDR3 totals 17 residues. With 3 bases clipped from V and 3 bases from J, the junction kept 10 bases outside the gene matches. The CDR3 region has the DNA TGTGCCAGCTCACCGGTGACAGGGGGCGCTTCGGACACTGAAGCTTTCTTT. Translation: CASSPVTGGASDTEAFF.

For the CDR3, the DNA is TGTGCCAGTAGTCCGGGACAGGGGTCCCACGAGCAGTACTTC. Translation: CASSPGQGSHEQYF. The chain recombines TRBV19 with TRBJ2-7; 10 nucleotides agree with TRBD1. The CDR3 length is 14 residues. Per the germline V gene, CDR1 is LNHDA and CDR2 is SQIVND (reference sequence). V lost 5 bases and J lost 5; bases outside the gene matches: 6.

The genes are TRBV6-5 and TRBJ2-5; D gene ambiguous. The J call is doubtful: the DNA matches TRBJ2-7 better. The CDR3 is 13 residues long. Germline loops: CDR1 MNHEY, CDR2 SVGAGI. The CDR3 DNA reads TGTGCCAGCAGTTCCACAGTGTCCTACGAGCAGTACTTC. Amino acids: CASSSTVSYEQYF.

The chain carries TRBV5-1 and TRBJ2-3, with TRBD2 as a possible D gene (6 bases). CDR3 length: 15 residues. From germline, CDR1 is SGHRS and CDR2 YFSETQ. V lost 1 base, J lost 4 bases, and 13 bases lay in between. For the CDR3, the DNA is TGCGCCAGCAGCTTGTCGGGGGAAAGGTCAGATACGCAGTATTTT. This encodes CASSLSGERSDTQYF.

The chain employs TRBV5-8 and TRBJ2-7; D is undetermined. V was clipped by 6 bases and J by 6 bases, with 13 bases between them. Germline V lookup: CDR1 SGHTS, CDR2 YDEGEE. This CDR3 is built from 12 residues. CDR3 nucleotides: TGTGCCAGCAACCTCCTTCAGTCCGAGCAGTACTTC. Protein: CASNLLQSEQYF. Full variable domain (remainder filled in from reference TRBV5-8 and TRBJ2-7): EAGVTQSPTHLIKTRGQQATLRCSPISGHTSVYWYQQALGLGLQFLLWYDEGEERNRGNFPPRFSGRQFPNYSSELNVNALELEDSALYLCASNLLQSEQYFGPGTRLTVT.

This chain uses TRBV6-6 with TRBJ1-3; no reliable D call. CDR1 is MNHNY, CDR2 SVGAGI, per germline (reference sequence). There are 15 residues in the CDR3. V shed 7 bases and J shed 2 bases, with 15 bases lying between them. The CDR3 loop is CASTHLGSPGNTIYF. The CDR3 region has the DNA TGTGCCAGCACCCATCTAGGATCACCTGGAAACACCATATATTTT.

The V and J genes are TRBV29-1 and TRBJ1-2; TRBD1 is a possible D gene (6 bases). The CDR3 totals 14 residues. The V gene lost 2 bases and the J gene lost 4 bases, with 14 bases spanning the gap. Looked up from germline, CDR1 is SQVTM and CDR2 is ANQGSEA. CDR3 region: CSVELSGQVYGYTF. CDR3 in DNA: TGCAGCGTTGAATTGTCGGGACAAGTCTATGGCTACACCTTC.

The chain employs TRBV6-1 and TRBJ2-1; D uncertain. The CDR3 runs 16 residues. The V end was cut by 4 bases, the J end by 0 bases, with 13 bases between. CDR1 is MNHNS and CDR2 is SASEGT in the germline V gene. CDR3 coding DNA: TGTGCCAGCAGTGTGCTTCTAGGCAGCTCCTACAATGAGCAGTTCTTC. Residues: CASSVLLGSSYNEQFF.

J is TRBJ2-1 and V is TRBV27, with TRBD1 matching 9 bases. V lost 4 bases to trimming and J lost 3 bases; unmatched junction nucleotides: 4. The CDR3 runs 15 residues. Germline-derived CDR1 and CDR2 are MNHEY and SMNVEV (reference sequence). The CDR3 DNA follows: TGTGCCAGCAGTTGGGACAGGGCGTTCTACAATGAGCAGTTCTTC. This codes for CASSWDRAFYNEQFF.

The CDR3 sequence is CASSSRRDSATGEQYF. The CDR3 coding sequence is TGTGCCAGCAGCTCCCGCCGGGACTCAGCAACCGGCGAGCAGTACTTC. The rearrangement joins TRBV7-9 to TRBJ2-7, with D possibly TRBD2 on 6 matching bases. V was clipped by 4 bases and J by 6 bases, with 22 bases between them. The CDR3 is 16 amino acids. Germline V gives CDR1 SEHNR, CDR2 FQNEAQ (reference sequence). The variable domain in full, with the rest retrieved from reference TRBV7-9 and TRBJ2-7, is DTGVSQNPRHKITKRGQNVTFRCDPISEHNRLYWYRQTLGQGPEFLTYFQNEAQLEKSRLLSDRFSAERPKGSFSTLEIQRTEQGDSAMYLCASSSRRDSATGEQYFGPGTRLTVT.

This clone was seen only once. The J gene is TRBJ2-3, the V gene TRBV30, with TRBD2 matching 8 bases. V lost 5 bases to trimming and J lost 0 bases; unmatched junction nucleotides: 1. The CDR3 extends over 13 amino acids. Germline V gene data show CDR1 as GTSNPN and CDR2 as SVGIG (reference sequence). In nucleotides, the CDR3 is TGTGCCTGGGCTAGCGGGAGCACAGATACGCAGTATTTT. The encoded protein is CAWASGSTDTQYF.

The chain has TRBV7-9 and TRBJ2-7; D uncertain. Trimming stripped 4 bases from V and 3 bases from J, with 10 bases between. The germline V gene has CDR1 SEHNR and CDR2 FQNEAQ (reference sequence). The CDR3 runs 13 residues. The CDR3 bases are TGTGCCAGCAGCTCCCATACAGACTACGAGCAGTACTTC. Translating it yields CASSSHTDYEQYF.

The rearrangement links TRBV19 to TRBJ2-3; 7 nucleotides align to TRBD2. Germline CDR1 is LNHDA and CDR2 is SQIVND (reference sequence). The CDR3 consists of 13 residues. V was clipped by 1 base and J by 10 bases; unmatched bases: 5. CDR3 loop: CASSIAAGEAQYF. The DNA for the CDR3 is TGTGCCAGTAGTATAGCGGCGGGAGAGGCGCAGTATTTT.

This clone showed up just once. This CDR3 reads CASSDSQGWGPQHF. The CDR3 DNA sequence: TGTGCCAGCAGTGATTCACAGGGCTGGGGGCCCCAGCATTTT. The chain recombines TRBV2 with TRBJ1-5; D is possibly TRBD1 (6 bases). Deletions cut 3 bases from V and 9 bases from J, with 15 bases between. From germline, CDR1 is SNHLY and CDR2 FYNNEI. The CDR3 loop spans 14 amino acids. Looking up the rest from reference TRBV2 and TRBJ1-5 gives the full variable domain: EPEVTQTPSHQVTQMGQEVILRCVPISNHLYFYWYRQILGQKVEFLVSFYNNEISEKSEIFDDQFSVERPDGSNFTLKIRSTKLEDSAMYFCASSDSQGWGPQHFGDGTRLSIL.

For the CDR3, the DNA is TGTGCCAGTGACCAGGGAAATTCCTACGAGCAGTACTTC. Its protein is CASDQGNSYEQYF. V usage is TRBV2 and J usage is TRBJ2-7, with D maybe TRBD1 (5 bases). There are 13 residues in the CDR3. The V gene lost 9 bases and the J gene lost 1 base, with 13 bases spanning the gap. Germline V gene lookup returns CDR1 SNHLY and CDR2 FYNNEI.

The chain uses TRBV4-2 and TRBJ2-3; D is perhaps TRBD1 (6 bases). CDR3 length: 14 amino acids. V lost 5 bases and J lost 8, with 17 bases in between. Germline V CDR1 and CDR2: LGHNA, YNFKEQ. CDR3 protein: CASSNRDKAGTQYF. CDR3 in DNA: TGTGCCAGCAGCAACCGGGACAAGGCCGGTACGCAGTATTTT.

The V gene is TRBV25-1, the J gene TRBJ1-2; D uncertain. This CDR3 is built from 15 residues. The V gene lost 4 bases and the J gene lost 5 bases, with 17 bases spanning the gap. Germline assignment: CDR1 MGHDK and CDR2 SYGVNS. DNA of the CDR3: TGTGCCAGCAGTGGGCTTCGGGGAAGTTCATATGGCTACACCTTC. Encoded protein: CASSGLRGSSYGYTF.

This chain links TRBV7-3 with TRBJ2-2; TRBD2 aligns across 10 bases. The germline V gene has CDR1 SGHTA and CDR2 FQGTGA. V was pared by 4 bases and J by 1 base, with 3 bases of the junction left unmatched. CDR3 length equals 16 residues. CDR3: CASSYGTSVNTGELFF. The CDR3, as DNA: TGTGCCAGCAGCTACGGGACTAGCGTGAACACCGGGGAGCTGTTTTTT.

The V call is TRBV9, the J call TRBJ2-1, with 7 bases matching TRBD2. Looked up from germline, CDR1 is SGDLS and CDR2 is YYNGEE. CDR3 size: 15 residues. Germline trimming cut 0 bases from V and 7 bases from J; bases unmatched to any gene: 7. CDR3: CASSVGLAGTNEQFF. CDR3 nucleotides: TGTGCCAGCAGCGTAGGACTAGCAGGGACTAATGAGCAGTTCTTC.

The V call is TRBV7-9, the J call TRBJ1-1, with 9 nucleotides matching TRBD1. Germline V gene data show CDR1 as SEHNR and CDR2 as FQNEAQ (reference sequence). Losses at the gene ends were 5 bases for V and 11 bases for J; bases not matched to a gene: 12. The CDR3 covers 14 residues. CDR3 bases: TGTGCCAGCAGCGCCGCCGGGACAGGGCCCCATGCTTTCTTT. Residues: CASSAAGTGPHAFF.

The rearrangement links TRBV23-1 to TRBJ2-1; 10 nucleotides line up with TRBD1. TRBV23-1 is reported as an ORF; its role is uncertain. This CDR3 region has 19 residues. J gave up 1 base and V 2 bases, and 11 bases lay outside the gene matches. CDR3 nucleotide sequence: TGCGCCAGCAGTCAACCGGGACAGGGGCCAGGTGCTTCCTACAATGAGCAGTTCTTC. Protein product: CASSQPGQGPGASYNEQFF.

The V call is TRBV2, the J call TRBJ2-5; 9 bases map to TRBD1. Looked up from germline, CDR1 is SNHLY and CDR2 is FYNNEI. The CDR3 spans 18 residues. J gave up 4 bases and V 1 base, and 13 bases lay outside the gene matches. In DNA form, the CDR3 reads TGTGCCAGCAGTGAAGGTTCATTGGAAATGGACAGGGGAGAGACCCAGTACTTC. Translation gives CASSEGSLEMDRGETQYF. Based on the CDR3 plus reference TRBV2 and TRBJ2-5, the full variable domain is EPEVTQTPSHQVTQMGQEVILRCVPISNHLYFYWYRQILGQKVEFLVSFYNNEISEKSEIFDDQFSVERPDGSNFTLKIRSTKLEDSAMYFCASSEGSLEMDRGETQYFGPGTRLLVL.

The chain joins TRBV9 to TRBJ2-7, with TRBD2 matching 12 bases. J gave up 4 bases and V 0 bases, and 2 bases lay outside the gene matches. Germline CDR1 reads SGDLS; CDR2 reads YYNGEE. This CDR3 is 15 amino acids long. CDR3 protein: CASSVGGLAGYEQYF. The CDR3 nucleotides read TGTGCCAGCAGCGTAGGGGGACTAGCGGGTTACGAGCAGTACTTC.

This clone was observed once. V is TRBV2 and J is TRBJ2-1; 9 nucleotides match TRBD2. The germline gives CDR1 SNHLY, CDR2 FYNNEI. This CDR3 comprises 14 residues. V lost 8 bases and J lost 5; bases outside the gene matches: 7. CDR3 protein: CASVAGVPDNEQFF. The DNA of the CDR3 is TGTGCCAGCGTAGCGGGAGTCCCGGACAATGAGCAGTTCTTC.

The chain employs TRBV2 and TRBJ2-7, with 9 positions matching TRBD1. This CDR3 spans 15 amino acids. Trimming cost V 4 bases and J 5 bases; bases outside gene matches: 9. CDR1 is SNHLY, CDR2 FYNNEI, per germline. The CDR3 loop reads CASSGWGTGKHEQYF. The CDR3, as DNA: TGTGCCAGCAGTGGGTGGGGGACAGGGAAGCACGAGCAGTACTTC.

The rearrangement joins TRBV4-3 to TRBJ2-3; maybe TRBD2 (6 bases). Germline V gene lookup returns CDR1 LGHNA and CDR2 YSLEER. CDR3 size: 18 residues. V lost 0 bases and J 2 bases, leaving 18 bases between the germline ends. DNA of the CDR3: TGCGCCAGCAGCCAAGACTATGGGGGGAACGGGAACACAGATACGCAGTATTTT. It is translated as CASSQDYGGNGNTDTQYF.